A selection of T cell receptor beta chains follows, all from one sample in a study of shared clonotypes between healthy human individuals. TCRdb's table, derived via immunoSEQ multiplex PCR, lists solely in-frame clones and lacks some. The sample has just over 2,000,000 clones, less than 95% seen once; the top ten hold 0.9% to 1.3%. The sample was naive CD8+ T cells sorted from blood. Every receptor here comes from a man younger than 35 in good health. Each CDR3 is given with its conserved first and last residue. The order of the fields is D gene, V gene, J gene, CDR3 protein, CDR3 DNA. The D gene is left open where the match is weak.

D gene: NA
V gene: TRBV5-4
J gene: TRBJ2-3
CDR3 protein: CASSSTGSVTDTQYF
CDR3 DNA: TGTGCCAGCAGCTCAACCGGGTCGGTAACAGATACGCAGTATTTT

D gene: NA
V gene: TRBV29-1
J gene: TRBJ1-1
CDR3 protein: CSAMKEWSTEAFF
CDR3 DNA: TGCAGCGCGATGAAAGAGTGGAGCACTGAAGCTTTCTTT

D gene: NA
V gene: TRBV6-5
J gene: TRBJ1-6
CDR3 protein: CASSWDPNSPLHF
CDR3 DNA: TGTGCCAGCAGTTGGGACCCTAATTCACCCCTCCACTTT

D gene: NA
V gene: TRBV6-6
J gene: TRBJ2-5
CDR3 protein: CAIKDYLDQETQYF
CDR3 DNA: TGTGCCATTAAGGACTATCTCGACCAAGAGACCCAGTACTTC

D gene: NA
V gene: TRBV7-9
J gene: TRBJ2-7
CDR3 protein: CASSLAYGQSYEQYF
CDR3 DNA: TGTGCCAGCAGCTTAGCGTACGGACAGAGCTACGAGCAGTACTTC

D gene: TRBD1
V gene: TRBV29-1
J gene: TRBJ1-2
CDR3 protein: CSVGGTGDPNYGYTF
CDR3 DNA: TGCAGCGTTGGGGGAACAGGGGACCCTAACTATGGCTACACCTTC

D gene: TRBD1
V gene: TRBV7-6
J gene: TRBJ2-1
CDR3 protein: CASSFGQGIEQFF
CDR3 DNA: TGTGCCAGCAGTTTCGGACAGGGTATTGAGCAGTTCTTC

D gene: NA
V gene: TRBV6-6
J gene: TRBJ2-3
CDR3 protein: CASSYFPRQDTQYF
CDR3 DNA: TGTGCCAGCAGTTACTTTCCACGCCAAGATACGCAGTATTTT

D gene: TRBD1
V gene: TRBV9
J gene: TRBJ2-5
CDR3 protein: CASGQGWMETQYF
CDR3 DNA: TGTGCCAGTGGACAGGGGTGGATGGAGACCCAGTACTTC

D gene: NA
V gene: TRBV7-8
J gene: TRBJ2-5
CDR3 protein: CASSLVQMETQYF
CDR3 DNA: TGTGCCAGCAGCTTAGTGCAAATGGAGACCCAGTACTTC